The 8 T cell receptor beta chains below come from one sample, sequenced in a study of CD8 T cells in Susac syndrome. After extraction with the RNeasy kit, about 0.45 to 1 ug of the RNA was reverse transcribed using random hexamers. TCRdb reanalysed the immunoSEQ multiplex PCR reads using MiXCR and keeps one entry per CDR3 protein. This sample has 150,000 or so distinct CDR3 sequences; 95% occur once, and the top ten carry 0.14% to 0.15%. Sequences were obtained from CD8+ T cells from PBMCs. These TCRs come from a human donor with multiple sclerosis.

The J gene is TRBJ1-2, the V gene TRBV15; unclear D gene. Germline V gives CDR1 LNHNV, CDR2 YYDKDF (reference sequence). The length of the CDR3 is 17 residues. The V end lost 1 base, the J end lost 0 bases, and 15 bases lay between the germline ends. The CDR3, as DNA: TGTGCCACCAGCAGAGGACCGGCAGGAGTGGCTAACTATGGCTACACCTTC. Protein product: CATSRGPAGVANYGYTF.

The V and J genes are TRBV30 and TRBJ2-7; TRBD2 aligns across 7 bases. Germline V gene lookup returns CDR1 GTSNPN and CDR2 SVGIG (reference sequence). The trim removed 7 bases at V and 3 bases at J, leaving 6 bases unmatched. The CDR3 is 12 amino acids. The CDR3 sequence is CASAGLNYEQYF. The CDR3 DNA is TGTGCCTCTGCGGGACTAAACTACGAGCAGTACTTC.

The chain has TRBV5-1 and TRBJ1-1; a weak D match, TRBD1 (6 bases). The germline gives CDR1 SGHRS, CDR2 YFSETQ. V lost 7 bases to trimming and J lost 1 base, with 14 bases between them. The CDR3 contains 14 residues. The CDR3 DNA sequence: TGCGCCAGCGATACAGGGAAGGGGAACACTGAAGCTTTCTTT. Amino acid sequence: CASDTGKGNTEAFF.

This rearrangement joins TRBV30 to TRBJ2-1, with D unclear. This CDR3 region has 15 residues. V was shortened by 3 bases and J by 5 bases, with 17 bases between the two germline ends. The germline CDR1 and CDR2 sequences are GTSNPN and SVGIG (reference sequence). The CDR3 DNA sequence: TGTGCCTGGAGGGTTACCTACCTCCTTCACAATGAGCAGTTCTTC. Encoded protein: CAWRVTYLLHNEQFF.

The J gene is TRBJ1-6, the V gene TRBV27, with 8 bases lining up with TRBD1. V was pared by 3 bases and J by 9 bases, with 7 bases of the junction left unmatched. Germline V CDR1 and CDR2: MNHEY, SMNVEV (reference sequence). The CDR3 has 15 residues. The CDR3 region is CASSFRTGLGSPLHF. DNA for the CDR3: TGTGCCAGCAGTTTCCGGACAGGGTTGGGTTCACCCCTCCACTTT.

V is TRBV12-5 and J is TRBJ2-5, with D unresolved. The germline CDR1 and CDR2 sequences are LGHNT and FRNRAP. V was trimmed by 7 bases and J by 2 bases, leaving 17 bases between them. This CDR3 contains 15 residues. CDR3 residues: CASAPPSRRQETQYF. The CDR3 DNA reads TGTGCTAGTGCTCCCCCCTCCCGACGGCAAGAGACCCAGTACTTC.

This chain links TRBV27 with TRBJ2-7; maybe TRBD2 (5 bases). CDR1 is MNHEY, CDR2 SMNVEV, per germline (reference sequence). CDR3 length equals 14 residues. Trimming pared 5 bases from V and 2 bases from J, leaving 13 bases between. The CDR3 DNA reads TGTGCCAGCAGTCCTCGGGGTACCGCCTACGAGCAGTACTTC. It codes for CASSPRGTAYEQYF.

The chain employs TRBV5-6 and TRBJ2-1; D not resolved. CDR1 is SGHDT, CDR2 YYEEEE, per germline. The CDR3 runs 15 residues. V lost 2 bases, J lost 1 base, and 10 bases lay in between. For the CDR3, the DNA is TGTGCCAGCAGCTTTACCGGGTGGTCCTACAATGAGCAGTTCTTC. Its protein product is CASSFTGWSYNEQFF.